This is a list of T cell receptor beta chains from one sample in a study of blood T cell repertoires in COVID-19. Using immunoSEQ multiplex PCR, the repertoire was profiled, and TCRdb retains in-frame clones only, with some absent. Of a few hundred thousand clones in the sample, under 85% were seen once. The sequenced sample consisted of peripheral blood. The receptors stem from a woman aged 30 to 39 with COVID-19, enrolled during active disease. The CDR3 runs from the conserved cysteine through the conserved F or W. The D gene is left open where the match is weak. Only part of the rows carry a size: once, few, many, or a class if the clone is expanded.

>-|-|TRBJ1-5|TRBV28
TGTGCCAGCAACCTACCTGGGGGCTCCCCCCATCAGCCCCAGCATTTT
CASNLPGGSPHQPQHF
>-|TRBD2|TRBJ2-3|TRBV7-2
TGTGCCAGCAGCCTGCGGGAGGGCACAGATACGCAGTATTTT
CASSLREGTDTQYF
>once|-|TRBJ1-2|TRBV6-2/TRBV6-3
TGTGCCAGCAGTTCGGGGAGAGCTAACTATGGCTACACCTTC
CASSSGRANYGYTF
>-|-|TRBJ2-3|TRBV27
TGTGCCAGCCGTCGCGGCGGGGCAGATACGCAGTATTTT
CASRRGGADTQYF
>-|TRBD2|TRBJ2-1|TRBV5-1
TGCGCCAGCAGCTTGCAAGCGGGGCGATACAATGAGCAGTTCTTC
CASSLQAGRYNEQFF
>-|TRBD2|TRBJ2-5|TRBV5-4
TGTGCCAGCAGCTGGGGGACTAGCGGGAGGACCCCCCAGTACTTC
CASSWGTSGRTPQYF
>-|TRBD1|TRBJ1-2|TRBV6-5
TGTGCCAGCATTAGTGGGGGACAGGGGTCAATCGGCTACACCTTC
CASISGGQGSIGYTF
>-|TRBD1|TRBJ2-7|TRBV6-5
TGTGCCAGCAGTTACGGACAGGGGGCTGACTACGAGCAGTACTTC
CASSYGQGADYEQYF
>-|TRBD1|TRBJ1-3|TRBV6-2/TRBV6-3
TGTGCCAGCAGTCGGACAGGAAGCTCTGGAAACACCATATATTTT
CASSRTGSSGNTIYF
>-|TRBD2|TRBJ2-2|TRBV28
TGTGCCAGCAGAAGATCTAGCGGGGTGCCCGGGGAGCTGTTTTTT
CASRRSSGVPGELFF
>few|-|TRBJ1-1|TRBV4-2
TGTGCCAGCAGCCAATCAACTGGACGGAGGCCCGAAGCTTTCTTT
CASSQSTGRRPEAFF
>-|-|TRBJ1-1|TRBV7-2
TGTGCCAGCAGCTTAGATTTTGTACGGGTTACTGAAGCTTTCTTT
CASSLDFVRVTEAFF
>few|TRBD1|TRBJ1-4|TRBV5-1
TGCGCCAGCAGCCCCGGGACAGTTGATGAAAAACTGTTTTTT
CASSPGTVDEKLFF
>once|-|TRBJ1-2|TRBV6-5
TGTGCCAGCAGTCGCGAAGGAGGGACGGGCTATGGCTACACCTTC
CASSREGGTGYGYTF
>-|-|TRBJ2-3|TRBV6-5
TGTGCCAGCAGGCAGAACAGGGCCTCAGATACGCAGTATTTT
CASRQNRASDTQYF
>-|TRBD1|TRBJ1-2|TRBV4-3
TGCGCCAGCAGCCAAGAACGGGGACAGGGTTCCTATGGCTACACCTTC
CASSQERGQGSYGYTF
>few|TRBD1|TRBJ1-1|TRBV3-1/TRBV3-2
TGTGCCAGCAGCCAAGGAGTAGGGGGCTCGAACACTGAAGCTTTCTTT
CASSQGVGGSNTEAFF
>few|TRBD2|TRBJ2-2|TRBV20-1
TGCAGTGCTAGTTCCGGGAGGGTGGACACCGGGGAGCTGTTTTTT
CSASSGRVDTGELFF
>few|-|TRBJ2-7|TRBV11-2
TGTGCCAGCAGCTTAGCCGGTTCTACCAGGTACGAGCAGTACTTC
CASSLAGSTRYEQYF
>-|TRBD2|TRBJ2-1|TRBV12-5
TGTGCTAGTGCCACCGGGACTAGCGGGTACAATGAGCAGTTCTTC
CASATGTSGYNEQFF
>once|-|TRBJ1-3|TRBV19
TGTGCCAGTAGTGCGATACAGGGTTTTGCTGGAAACACCATATATTTT
CASSAIQGFAGNTIYF
>-|-|TRBJ1-2|TRBV5-1
TGCGCCAGCAGCTTGGGTCCTCTTTATGGCTACACCTTC
CASSLGPLYGYTF
>-|-|TRBJ2-3|TRBV21-1
TGTGCCAGCAGCAAAGCCCTGGGTTTTACCGGAGACACAGATACGCAGTATTTT
CASSKALGFTGDTDTQYF
>-|TRBD2|TRBJ2-1|TRBV7-9
TGTGCCAGCAGCCCACTGGGACTAGCGGGGAATAATGAGCAGTTCTTC
CASSPLGLAGNNEQFF
>-|-|TRBJ1-5|TRBV27
TGTGCCAGCAGTTTGGGGGGGGAGAATCAGCCCCAGCATTTT
CASSLGGENQPQHF
>once|-|TRBJ2-5|TRBV6-5
TGTGCCAGCAGTTACTCTTCTTTCTTGGAGACCCAGTACTTC
CASSYSSFLETQYF
>-|TRBD1|TRBJ2-7|TRBV19
TGTGCCAGTAGTTCGACCCGACAGGGGGCCTACGAGCAGTACTTC
CASSSTRQGAYEQYF
>-|-|TRBJ1-2|TRBV4-3
TGCGCCAGCAGCGCCTCGCTTCAGGGAAGCTATGGCTACACCTTC
CASSASLQGSYGYTF
>-|-|TRBJ2-2|TRBV18
TGTGCCAGCTCACCAAGAAGGGGGAACACCGGGGAGCTGTTTTTT
CASSPRRGNTGELFF
>-|-|TRBJ2-6|TRBV3-1/TRBV3-2
TGTGCCAGCAGCCAGGGGCGCTCTGGGGCCAACGTCCTGACTTTC
CASSQGRSGANVLTF
>once|TRBD1|TRBJ2-2|TRBV9
TGTGCCAGCAGCGTAGCACCAGGGGGCCCCACCGGGGAGCTGTTTTTT
CASSVAPGGPTGELFF
>-|-|TRBJ2-5|TRBV4-3
TGCGCCAGCAGCCAAGAGTCGGGGAGAGAGACCCAGTACTTC
CASSQESGRETQYF
>-|TRBD1|TRBJ1-1|TRBV2
TGTGCCAGCAGTGATATGAGGAGGGGGCACACTGAAGCTTTCTTT
CASSDMRRGHTEAFF
>once|-|TRBJ1-3|TRBV9
TGTGCCAGCAGCTCAAGTCCCGGAGGCGCCGGAAACACCATATATTTT
CASSSSPGGAGNTIYF
>once|-|TRBJ2-1|TRBV2
TGTGCCAGCAGTTATACAGTAAGCTCCTACAATGAGCAGTTCTTC
CASSYTVSSYNEQFF
>-|-|TRBJ1-2|TRBV6-6
TGTGCCAGCAGTTACGAACAGAGCTATGGCTACACCTTC
CASSYEQSYGYTF
>-|-|TRBJ1-5|TRBV7-9
TGTGCCAGCAGCCCCGGGGGAGTCCAGCCCCAGCATTTT
CASSPGGVQPQHF
>-|TRBD2|TRBJ2-3|TRBV5-1
TGCGCCAGCAGCGCGGGGGGCACAGATACGCAGTATTTT
CASSAGGTDTQYF
>-|-|TRBJ2-3|TRBV11-3
TGTGCCAGCAGCCAAAGGGGGTCCAATACGCAGTATTTT
CASSQRGSNTQYF
>-|-|TRBJ1-5|TRBV2
TGTGCCAGCAGTGAAGGGACACTCACAACTAGCAATCAGCCCCAGCATTTT
CASSEGTLTTSNQPQHF
>-|-|TRBJ1-1|TRBV27
TGTGCCAGCGGCCGGGGGACCCCCTACAGTGAAGCTTTCTTT
CASGRGTPYSEAFF
>-|-|TRBJ1-1|TRBV20-1
TGCAGTGCCAGTCTTCCCAGGGCAACCACTGAAGCTTTCTTT
CSASLPRATTEAFF
>-|TRBD1|TRBJ1-2|TRBV19
TGTGCCAGTAGTACGGACAGGGGGCTTTACGGCTACACCTTC
CASSTDRGLYGYTF
>-|TRBD1|TRBJ2-5|TRBV9
TGTGCCAGCAGCACTCTCCGAGGACAGGGGTTGCAAGAGACCCAGTACTTC
CASSTLRGQGLQETQYF
>-|TRBD1|TRBJ1-1|TRBV27
TGTGCCAGCAGTTTATCGGCCCCCATGGCTGACAGGGGTCCGCGACGAACTGAAGCTTTCTTT
CASSLSAPMADRGPRRTEAFF
>-|-|TRBJ1-5|TRBV11-2
TGTGCCAGCAGCTTATACGGGGAACGCAATCAGCCCCAGCATTTT
CASSLYGERNQPQHF
>-|-|TRBJ1-2|TRBV4-3
TGCGCCAGCAGCCAAGAAGCACGGGGCTATGGCTACACCTTC
CASSQEARGYGYTF
>-|-|TRBJ2-3|TRBV27
TGTGCCAGCAGTTTAGGAGGGGGGGGCCGTTCCACAGATACGCAGTATTTT
CASSLGGGGRSTDTQYF
>-|-|TRBJ2-7|TRBV7-2
TGTGCCAGCAGCTTAGAACCGGGACACTTCTACGAGCAGTACTTC
CASSLEPGHFYEQYF
>-|-|TRBJ1-1|TRBV6-2/TRBV6-3
TGTGCCAGCAGTTACAATCCGACAGAAGAAGCTTTCTTT
CASSYNPTEEAFF